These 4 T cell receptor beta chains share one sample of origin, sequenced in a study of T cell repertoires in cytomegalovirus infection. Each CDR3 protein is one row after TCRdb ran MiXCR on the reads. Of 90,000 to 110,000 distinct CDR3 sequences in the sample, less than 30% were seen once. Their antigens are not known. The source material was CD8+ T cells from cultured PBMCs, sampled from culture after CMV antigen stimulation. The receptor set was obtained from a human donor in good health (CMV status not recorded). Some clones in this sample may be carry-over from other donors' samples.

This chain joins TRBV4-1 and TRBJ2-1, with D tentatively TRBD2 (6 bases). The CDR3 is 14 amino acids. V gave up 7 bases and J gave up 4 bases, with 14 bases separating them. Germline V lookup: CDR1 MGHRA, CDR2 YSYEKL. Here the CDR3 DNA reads TGCGCCAGCAAGCCGGCGGGGTTATACAATGAGCAGTTCTTC. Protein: CASKPAGLYNEQFF.

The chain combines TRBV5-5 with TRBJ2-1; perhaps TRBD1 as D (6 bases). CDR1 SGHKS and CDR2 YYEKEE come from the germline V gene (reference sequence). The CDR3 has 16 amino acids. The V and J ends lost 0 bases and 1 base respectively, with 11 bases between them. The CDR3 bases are TGTGCCAGCAGCTTGGAGGACAGCCTTTCCTACAATGAGCAGTTCTTC. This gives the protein CASSLEDSLSYNEQFF.

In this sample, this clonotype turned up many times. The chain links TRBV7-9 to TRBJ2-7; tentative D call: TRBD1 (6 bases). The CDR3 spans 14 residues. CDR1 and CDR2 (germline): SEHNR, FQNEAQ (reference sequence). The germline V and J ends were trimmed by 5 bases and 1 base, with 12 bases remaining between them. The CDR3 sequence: CASSPRDKSYEQYF. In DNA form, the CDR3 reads TGTGCCAGCAGCCCCAGGGACAAGTCCTACGAGCAGTACTTC.

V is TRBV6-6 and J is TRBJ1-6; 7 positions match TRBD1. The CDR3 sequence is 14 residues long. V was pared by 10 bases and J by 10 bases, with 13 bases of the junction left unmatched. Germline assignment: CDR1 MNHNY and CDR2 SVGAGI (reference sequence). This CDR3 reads CATRQGSSGSPLHF. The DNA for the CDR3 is TGTGCCACTCGACAGGGAAGTTCGGGATCACCCCTCCACTTT.